One sample yielded the 27 T cell receptor beta chains listed below, sequenced in a study of blood T cell repertoires in COVID-19 (dated by TCRdb to between 2020 and 2021). The library was prepared using the immunoSEQ multiplex PCR assay. The clones in this table, taken by TCRdb from immuneACCESS, are in-frame only. Not every clone is retained; where verified, under half of the shortfall comes from an unresolved V gene, and the cause of the rest is unknown. The sample table contains some 53,000 clones; only one count was recorded for approximately 84% of them. The top ten hold roughly 15% of the sample. The specimen sequenced was peripheral blood. These receptors all stem from a human donor with active COVID-19. The donor label of this sample is uncertain.

V usage is TRBV4-3 and J usage is TRBJ2-1; 8 nucleotides align to TRBD2. The germline V gene has CDR1 LGHNA and CDR2 YSLEER. This CDR3 has 15 amino acids. V lost 4 bases, J lost 1 base, and 3 bases stayed unmatched. The CDR3 protein is CASSLIAGSYNEQFF. The DNA for the CDR3 is TGCGCCAGCAGCCTTATAGCGGGGTCCTACAATGAGCAGTTCTTC.

The rearrangement links TRBV7-9 to TRBJ1-1; D is ambiguous. The CDR3 is 12 amino acids. The germline V and J ends were trimmed by 6 bases and 0 bases, with 5 bases remaining between them. Per germline, CDR1 SEHNR and CDR2 FQNEAQ (reference sequence). CDR3 sequence (DNA): TGTGCCAGCAGTTCCATGAACACTGAAGCTTTCTTT. Its protein product is CASSSMNTEAFF.

The chain is built from TRBV19 and TRBJ1-4; no clear D gene. The CDR3 is made up of 15 amino acids. Per the germline V gene, CDR1 is LNHDA and CDR2 is SQIVND (reference sequence). V was pared by 1 base and J by 3 bases, with 9 bases between. The CDR3 loop reads CASSIVAIANEKLFF. The CDR3 DNA is TGTGCCAGTAGTATAGTGGCAATCGCTAATGAAAAACTGTTTTTT.

This sequence joins TRBV9 and TRBJ2-5; D is possibly TRBD2 (6 bases). Germline lookup yields CDR1 SGDLS and CDR2 YYNGEE. V was shortened by 2 bases and J by 5 bases, with 16 bases between the two germline ends. The CDR3 is 15 residues long. CDR3 residues: CASSVTGVARETQYF. The CDR3 nucleotides read TGTGCCAGCAGCGTGACGGGAGTGGCGAGGGAGACCCAGTACTTC.

The CDR3 DNA sequence: TGTGCCACCGGGACAGGGATTGGGTCTGGGGCCAACGTCCTGACTTTC. Translated, it gives CATGTGIGSGANVLTF. This chain connects TRBV10-3 to TRBJ2-6; 9 nucleotides match TRBD1. Trimming took 10 bases from V and 1 from J; bases not matched to a gene: 8. Germline V gene lookup returns CDR1 ENHRY and CDR2 SYGVKD. The length of the CDR3 is 16 residues.

The CDR3, as DNA: TGTGCCATCAGTGCTATACCTCAACAGGAGCAGTACTTC. Its protein is CAISAIPQQEQYF. The chain has TRBV10-3 and TRBJ2-7, with D unresolved. Trimming took 4 bases from V and 7 from J, leaving 14 bases between them. The length of the CDR3 is 13 residues. Germline V lookup: CDR1 ENHRY, CDR2 SYGVKD.

This rearrangement joins TRBV11-2 to TRBJ2-7; 8 nucleotides line up with TRBD1. The CDR3 covers 17 residues. Germline V gives CDR1 SGHAT, CDR2 FQNNGV. V shed 4 bases and J 2 bases; nucleotides not matched to a gene: 13. The CDR3 is CASSSGPGQVRTYEQYF. CDR3 nucleotides: TGTGCCAGCAGCTCCGGACCGGGACAGGTGCGGACCTACGAGCAGTACTTC.

V and J are TRBV5-1 and TRBJ2-7; 7 nucleotides agree with TRBD1. Germline assignment: CDR1 SGHRS and CDR2 YFSETQ. V was clipped by 4 bases and J by 2 bases; unmatched bases: 6. This CDR3 is built from 14 residues. The CDR3 here is CASSTGDSAYEQYF. The CDR3 bases are TGCGCCAGCAGCACAGGGGACAGCGCCTACGAGCAGTACTTC.

V and J are TRBV7-2 and TRBJ2-5, with TRBD1 matching over 12 bases. V was clipped by 5 bases and J by 6 bases; unmatched bases: 16. The length of the CDR3 is 18 residues. In germline, CDR1 is SGHTA, CDR2 FQGNSA. The CDR3 DNA reads as TGTGCCAGCAGCCCCGGTTCGTCCGGGACAGGGGGCACAAAGACCCAGTACTTC. Translating it yields CASSPGSSGTGGTKTQYF.

The table lists this clone with a few counts. This chain joins TRBV4-3 and TRBJ1-2; possible D gene TRBD1, 5 bases. Trimming left V 0 bases short and J 6 bases short, with 14 bases between. The CDR3 spans 15 residues. Germline V gives CDR1 LGHNA, CDR2 YSLEER. CDR3 protein: CASSQDYGRVDGYTF. In DNA, the CDR3 is TGCGCCAGCAGCCAAGATTATGGCAGGGTGGATGGCTACACCTTC.

This clone occurred once. The V call is TRBV12-3 or TRBV12-4, the J call TRBJ1-2; 7 bases are a match to TRBD1. The V gene end was trimmed by 5 bases and the J gene end by 8 bases; junction bases not matched to a gene: 8. The CDR3 runs to 13 residues. This CDR3 is CASSPDRAGGYTF. In DNA, the CDR3 is TGTGCCAGCAGTCCAGACAGGGCAGGAGGCTACACCTTC.

CDR3: CASSFSGFAYNEQFF. As DNA, the CDR3 is TGTGCCAGCAGTTTTTCAGGGTTCGCCTACAATGAGCAGTTCTTC. The rearrangement links TRBV27 to TRBJ2-1, with D tentatively TRBD1 (5 bases). Germline values: CDR1 MNHEY, CDR2 SMNVEV (reference sequence). The CDR3 extends over 15 amino acids. Between the trimmed V and J ends, which lost 3 bases and 2 bases, there was a span of 11 bases.

This chain links TRBV18 with TRBJ1-1; no reliable D call. V lost 1 base to trimming and J lost 2 bases, with 8 bases between them. Germline values: CDR1 KGHSH, CDR2 LQKENI. CDR3 length: 14 residues. CDR3 sequence: CASSPQSSNTEAFF. The CDR3 DNA reads as TGTGCCAGCTCACCACAGAGCTCCAACACTGAAGCTTTCTTT. Looking up the rest from reference TRBV18 and TRBJ1-1 gives the full variable domain: NAGVMQNPRHLVRRRGQEARLRCSPMKGHSHVYWYRQLPEEGLKFMVYLQKENIIDESGMPKERFSAEFPKEGPSILRIQQVVRGDSAAYFCASSPQSSNTEAFFGQGTRLTVV.

The chain carries TRBV7-9 and TRBJ2-3; possibly TRBD2 for D (6 bases). This CDR3 is 16 amino acids long. V gave up 0 bases and J gave up 2 bases, with 12 bases separating them. Looked up from germline, CDR1 is SEHNR and CDR2 is FQNEAQ (reference sequence). CDR3 residues: CASSLAAGRTTDTQYF. The CDR3 nucleotides are TGTGCCAGCAGCTTAGCGGCGGGACGGACCACAGATACGCAGTATTTT.

The chain has TRBV7-2 and TRBJ1-5, with 8 bases identical to TRBD1. The length of the CDR3 is 13 residues. CDR1 and CDR2 from the germline V gene are SGHTA and FQGNSA. The V gene end was trimmed by 8 bases and the J gene end by 7 bases; junction bases not matched to a gene: 7. CDR3 sequence reads: CASVQGAGQPQHF. CDR3 in DNA: TGTGCCAGCGTTCAGGGGGCCGGGCAGCCCCAGCATTTT.

This clone was seen more than once but under ten times. The chain combines TRBV5-1 with TRBJ2-2; D gene unclear. Trimming cost V 0 bases and J 1 base, with 7 bases left between them. CDR1 SGHRS and CDR2 YFSETQ come from the germline V gene. The CDR3 is made up of 15 amino acids. The CDR3: CASSLVPGNTGELFF. CDR3 nucleotide sequence: TGCGCCAGCAGCTTGGTTCCAGGGAACACCGGGGAGCTGTTTTTT.

V usage is TRBV2 and J usage is TRBJ2-2; D is perhaps TRBD1 (5 bases). Trimming removed 7 bases from V and 4 bases from J, with 13 bases in between. Germline values: CDR1 SNHLY, CDR2 FYNNEI. This CDR3 is built from 14 residues. The chain's CDR3 is CASNIDRSTGELFF. The CDR3 DNA reads TGTGCCAGCAATATTGACAGATCCACCGGGGAGCTGTTTTTT.

The V and J genes are TRBV19 and TRBJ1-5; D not certain. The length of the CDR3 is 12 residues. Trimming pared 3 bases from V and 9 bases from J, leaving 9 bases between. Per germline, CDR1 LNHDA and CDR2 SQIVND (reference sequence). Here the CDR3 DNA reads TGTGCCAGTAGTATGAGCGGGCCGCCCCAGCATTTT. Its protein is CASSMSGPPQHF.

This clone was recorded once. The genes are TRBV27 and TRBJ1-5; possibly TRBD1 for D (5 bases). Between the trimmed V and J ends, which lost 2 bases and 2 bases, there was a span of 28 bases. The CDR3 loop spans 21 amino acids. CDR1 MNHEY and CDR2 SMNVEV come from the germline V gene (reference sequence). CDR3 sequence (DNA): TGTGCCAGCAGTTTAAAAGGTAGGGGATTAATGGTACCCCGATGCAATCAGCCCCAGCATTTT. Translating it yields CASSLKGRGLMVPRCNQPQHF.

The table lists this clone with a few counts. This chain connects TRBV6-2 or TRBV6-3 to TRBJ2-7; 11 bases fit TRBD2. V shed 0 bases and J 2 bases; nucleotides not matched to a gene: 0. The CDR3 length is 15 residues. Germline V gene data show CDR1 as MNHEY and CDR2 as SVGEGT. As DNA, the CDR3 is TGTGCCAGCAGTTACTCACTAGCGGGGGCCTACGAGCAGTACTTC. Its translation: CASSYSLAGAYEQYF.

With respect to this clone: This sample also contains other DNA sequences that code for the same CDR3. The chain carries TRBV7-9 and TRBJ2-7; 8 bases align to TRBD1. The CDR3 length is 14 residues. CDR1 is SEHNR and CDR2 is FQNEAQ in the germline V gene (reference sequence). After removal of 3 bases from V and 4 bases from J, the junction contained 5 bases not matched to a gene. The CDR3, as DNA: TGTGCCAGCAGCTTTTCAGGGGGCAGGTACGAGCAGTACTTC. Encoded protein: CASSFSGGRYEQYF.

The gene calls are TRBV6-2 or TRBV6-3 and TRBJ1-3; unclear D gene. Trimming cost V 2 bases and J 2 bases, with 10 bases left between them. CDR1 is MNHEY and CDR2 is SVGEGT in the germline V gene. The CDR3 is made up of 15 amino acids. Written as DNA, the CDR3 is TGTGCCAGCAGTTACCCGGGGTTTACTGGAAACACCATATATTTT. Protein product: CASSYPGFTGNTIYF.

J is TRBJ2-7 and V is TRBV19; 9 nucleotides align to TRBD1. J was trimmed by 6 bases and V by 6 bases; bases with no gene match: 9. CDR3 size: 14 residues. Germline V gives CDR1 LNHDA, CDR2 SQIVND (reference sequence). The CDR3 DNA sequence: TGTGCCAGTAGACTAACAGGGGGCGTAGGCGAGCAGTACTTC. Protein: CASRLTGGVGEQYF. The full variable domain, with the rest looked up from reference TRBV19 and TRBJ2-7, is DGGITQSPKYLFRKEGQNVTLSCEQNLNHDAMYWYRQDPGQGLRLIYYSQIVNDFQKGDIAEGYSVSREKKESFPLTVTSAQKNPTAFYLCASRLTGGVGEQYFGPGTRLTVT.

The table lists this clone with a few counts. The chain carries TRBV6-5 and TRBJ1-3; D not resolved. Germline V gene data show CDR1 as MNHEY and CDR2 as SVGAGI. This CDR3 has 12 residues. The ends were cut back, 8 bases at V and 4 bases at J, with 9 bases in the middle. Here the CDR3 DNA reads TGTGCCAGCGAGGATTCAGGAAACACCATATATTTT. Protein sequence: CASEDSGNTIYF.

This clone has only a few counts. The rearrangement links TRBV19 to TRBJ1-2; D is unresolved. From germline, CDR1 is LNHDA and CDR2 SQIVND (reference sequence). The CDR3 extends over 13 amino acids. Trimming cost V 1 base and J 3 bases, with 6 bases left between them. CDR3 bases: TGTGCCAGTAGTATAGCAACGGACTATGGCTACACCTTC. Translation: CASSIATDYGYTF.

This CDR3 reads CASSLDRENTGELFF. DNA of the CDR3: TGTGCCAGCAGCTTGGACCGGGAAAACACCGGGGAGCTGTTTTTT. This chain links TRBV5-6 with TRBJ2-2, with a tentative D call TRBD2 (5 bases). Germline loops: CDR1 SGHDT, CDR2 YYEEEE. Trimming removed 0 bases from V and 2 bases from J, with 8 bases in between. The CDR3 spans 15 residues.

This clone has more than one count but fewer than ten. This chain joins TRBV5-4 and TRBJ2-1; possible D gene TRBD1, 5 bases. The germline CDR1 and CDR2 sequences are SGHNT and YYREEE (reference sequence). Trimming cost V 7 bases and J 3 bases, with 8 bases left between them. CDR3 length: 12 residues. The CDR3 DNA sequence: TGTGCCAGCGGGGCCGTCTACAATGAGCAGTTCTTC. This codes for CASGAVYNEQFF.